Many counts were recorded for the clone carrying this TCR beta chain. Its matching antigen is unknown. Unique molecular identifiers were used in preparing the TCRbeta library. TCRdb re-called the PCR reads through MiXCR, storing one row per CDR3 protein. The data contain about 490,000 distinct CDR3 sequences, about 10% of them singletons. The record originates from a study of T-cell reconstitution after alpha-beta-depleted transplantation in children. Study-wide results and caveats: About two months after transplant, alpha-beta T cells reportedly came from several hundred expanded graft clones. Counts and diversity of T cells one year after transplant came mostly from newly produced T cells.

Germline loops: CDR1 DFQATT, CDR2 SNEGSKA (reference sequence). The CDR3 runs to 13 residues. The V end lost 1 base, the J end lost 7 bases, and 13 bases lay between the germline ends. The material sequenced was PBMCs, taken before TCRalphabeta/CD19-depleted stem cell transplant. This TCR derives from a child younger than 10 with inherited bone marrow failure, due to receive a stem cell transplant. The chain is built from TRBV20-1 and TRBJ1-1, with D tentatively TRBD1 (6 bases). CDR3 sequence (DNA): TGCAGTGCTAGAGTTTCAGGGGCGCGTGAAGCTTTCTTT. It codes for CSARVSGAREAFF.